These 18 T cell receptor beta chains were sequenced from one sample in a study of cytomegalovirus exposure and HLA in healthy donors. In the PCR, 60 Vbeta and 13 Jbeta primers were used. Produced via immunoSEQ multiplex PCR; TCRdb's table is partial and in-frame only. The sample includes some 170,000 clones, roughly four fifths of them seen just once. Input material: PBMCs. The receptor set was obtained from a woman aged 18-29 years in good health and CMV-seronegative.

This clone was counted once. This rearrangement joins TRBV21-1 to TRBJ1-5; TRBD1, as called in the table, went unchecked against the DNA. TRBV21-1 is a documented pseudogene. The length of the CDR3 is 19 residues. The CDR3 nucleotides read TGTGCCAGCAGCAAAGCAGGGGCTCGCGGGACAGGGAGTAATCAGCCCCAGCATTTT. Translating it yields CASSKAGARGTGSNQPQHF.

A word on this clone: One end of the junction does not line up with germline, which may come from a read error. The rearrangement joins TRBV7-9 to TRBJ2-3; the D is unclear. CDR3 length: 11 amino acids. Germline-derived CDR1 and CDR2 are SEHNR and FQNEAQ (reference sequence). The CDR3 coding sequence is TGTTCCAGCAGTCCAACAGATACGCAGTATTTT. Translating it yields CSSSPTDTQYF.

This rearrangement joins TRBV2 to TRBJ1-1; D is uncertain. The CDR3 length is 15 residues. V was shortened by 1 base and J by 1 base, with 10 bases between the two germline ends. CDR1 SNHLY and CDR2 FYNNEI come from the germline V gene. The CDR3 sequence: CASSEELNRNTEAFF. In DNA, the CDR3 is TGTGCCAGCAGTGAAGAGTTGAACAGGAACACTGAAGCTTTCTTT. The full variable domain, rest sourced from reference TRBV2 and TRBJ1-1, is EPEVTQTPSHQVTQMGQEVILRCVPISNHLYFYWYRQILGQKVEFLVSFYNNEISEKSEIFDDQFSVERPDGSNFTLKIRSTKLEDSAMYFCASSEELNRNTEAFFGQGTRLTVV.

The V gene is TRBV23-1, the J gene TRBJ1-5; no clear D gene. TRBV23-1 qualifies as an ORF whose function is uncertain. This CDR3 is built from 18 residues. Trimming removed 0 bases from V and 1 base from J, with 16 bases in between. This CDR3 reads CASSQSRHPRESNQPQHF. The CDR3 DNA reads as TGCGCCAGCAGTCAATCGCGACATCCCCGGGAGAGCAATCAGCCCCAGCATTTT.

The rearrangement uses TRBV4-1 and TRBJ1-2; D might be TRBD1 (5 bases). Trimming removed 4 bases from V and 8 bases from J, with 14 bases in between. The germline gives CDR1 MGHRA, CDR2 YSYEKL. This CDR3 has 13 residues. This CDR3 is CASSPTTWGGYTF. For the CDR3, the DNA is TGCGCCAGCAGCCCAACTACATGGGGCGGCTACACCTTC.

V and J are TRBV2 and TRBJ2-5; D possibly corresponds to TRBD1 (5 bases). CDR3 length: 16 residues. Germline values: CDR1 SNHLY, CDR2 FYNNEI. V was pared by 6 bases and J by 3 bases, with 20 bases between. The CDR3 region is CASSLSGSNRKETQYF. Written as DNA, the CDR3 is TGTGCCAGCAGCTTATCAGGGTCTAATCGGAAAGAGACCCAGTACTTC.

This chain joins TRBV5-4 and TRBJ2-1; D is undetermined. CDR3 size: 14 residues. In germline, CDR1 is SGHNT, CDR2 YYREEE (reference sequence). Trimming removed 0 bases at V and 6 bases at J, with 10 bases between. The CDR3 region is CASSLGGRVNEQFF. The CDR3 DNA follows: TGTGCCAGCAGCTTGGGTGGCCGGGTCAATGAGCAGTTCTTC.

This clone was counted between two and nine times. The rearrangement links TRBV5-1 to TRBJ2-7, with D perhaps TRBD2 (5 bases). The CDR3 sequence is 14 residues long. Germline V gene lookup returns CDR1 SGHRS and CDR2 YFSETQ. Trimming removed 4 bases from V and 1 base from J, with 12 bases in between. CDR3 DNA sequence: TGCGCCAGCAGCCTGAGCCTAGCTTCCTACGAGCAGTACTTC. As protein: CASSLSLASYEQYF.

The chain employs TRBV13 and TRBJ1-4; D is possibly TRBD1 (5 bases). The ends were cut back, 5 bases at V and 3 bases at J, with 13 bases in the middle. The CDR3 extends over 15 amino acids. CDR1 and CDR2 (germline): PRHDT, FYEKMQ (reference sequence). CDR3 region: CASSISGNANEKLFF. CDR3 in DNA: TGTGCCAGCAGCATATCAGGGAACGCTAATGAAAAACTGTTTTTT.

The chain uses TRBV7-9 and TRBJ2-7, with TRBD2 matching 11 bases. CDR1 SEHNR and CDR2 FQNEAQ come from the germline V gene (reference sequence). With 3 bases clipped from V and 4 bases from J, the junction kept 11 bases outside the gene matches. This CDR3 has 17 amino acids. The CDR3 DNA reads TGTGCCAGCAGCTTGTTCCCCGGGACTAGCGGAGTATACGAGCAGTACTTC. The encoded protein is CASSLFPGTSGVYEQYF.

V is TRBV13 and J is TRBJ1-2; 7 positions agree with TRBD1. J was trimmed by 2 bases and V by 3 bases; bases with no gene match: 9. CDR3 length: 16 residues. CDR1 and CDR2 from the germline V gene are PRHDT and FYEKMQ (reference sequence). CDR3 DNA sequence: TGTGCCAGCAGCTTCTCGAGGACAGGTGTGAACTATGGCTACACCTTC. This translates into CASSFSRTGVNYGYTF.

The CDR3 nucleotides are TGTGCCAGCAGCTTAGATTCGACAAACCAAGAGACCCAGTACTTC. Encoded protein: CASSLDSTNQETQYF. The V gene is TRBV11-2, the J gene TRBJ2-5; D remains unclear. Germline CDR1 reads SGHAT; CDR2 reads FQNNGV. Trimming removed 0 bases at V and 0 bases at J, with 8 bases between. This CDR3 is 15 amino acids long.

This clone was seen only a few times. The chain uses TRBV6-5 and TRBJ2-5, with D maybe TRBD2 (5 bases). Germline CDR1 and CDR2: MNHEY and SVGAGI. Trimming pared 7 bases from V and 7 bases from J, leaving 19 bases between. This CDR3 contains 14 residues. The CDR3 reads CASTSRTSLGTQYF. The CDR3 DNA reads TGTGCCAGCACCTCTCGGACTTCCTTGGGGACCCAGTACTTC.

This clone was seen a single time. The chain couples TRBV10-3 to TRBJ2-3; 9 nucleotides line up with TRBD2. Trimming took 6 bases from V and 0 from J; bases not matched to a gene: 16. This CDR3 has 19 amino acids. Germline lookup yields CDR1 ENHRY and CDR2 SYGVKD. The chain's CDR3 is CAISRGLAGGPGSTDTQYF. CDR3 nucleotide sequence: TGTGCCATCAGCCGCGGTTTGGCGGGGGGGCCAGGTAGCACAGATACGCAGTATTTT.

The rearrangement uses TRBV30 and TRBJ2-1; the match to TRBD1 covers 9 bases. The germline CDR1 and CDR2 sequences are GTSNPN and SVGIG (reference sequence). The V and J ends lost 1 base and 3 bases, in that order; junction bases with no gene match: 4. The CDR3 totals 15 residues. CDR3 in DNA: TGTGCCTGGAGTGGCACAGGGGGCCTCTACAATGAGCAGTTCTTC. It translates to CAWSGTGGLYNEQFF.

This clone was seen just once. This sequence joins TRBV28 and TRBJ2-1; the D gene is possibly TRBD2 (6 bases). In germline, CDR1 is MDHEN, CDR2 SYDVKM. The CDR3 has 17 amino acids. The V and J ends lost 6 bases and 3 bases respectively, with 21 bases between them. The CDR3 region is CASRARRGQAGYNEQFF. The CDR3 coding sequence is TGTGCCAGCAGGGCCCGAAGAGGACAAGCGGGCTACAATGAGCAGTTCTTC.

The chain has TRBV29-1 and TRBJ2-5, with D possibly TRBD1 on 6 matching bases. The CDR3 covers 16 residues. CDR1 is SQVTM and CDR2 is ANQGSEA in the germline V gene. The V gene lost 4 bases and the J gene lost 5 bases, with 23 bases spanning the gap. As DNA, the CDR3 is TGCAGCGTTGGGGGCTCGAACAGGGCAATCCAGGAGACCCAGTACTTC. It yields the protein CSVGGSNRAIQETQYF.

V gene TRBV7-8 combines with J gene TRBJ2-5; a possible D gene is TRBD1 (6 bases). The DNA end lines up better with TRBJ2-7; the J call may be wrong. Germline CDR1 and CDR2: SGHVS and FQNEAQ. The CDR3 is 17 amino acids. CDR3 bases: TGTGCCAGCAGCGCAGGGGTAGTGGCCGGATCATCCTACGAGCAGTACTTC. Protein product: CASSAGVVAGSSYEQYF.